The 23 T cell receptor beta chains below come from one sample, sequenced in a study of vaccination and CD4 T cells after COVID-19. Their cognate antigens are unknown. The Oncomine TCR Beta short-read assay sequenced DNA from cultured CD4+ T cells. In TCRdb, the PCR reads were re-called with MiXCR into one record per CDR3 protein. The sample yields some 18,000 distinct CDR3 sequences, about 77% seen once. Treatment described: roughly 10-day PBMC culture with coronavirus spike peptide pools or control peptides (ViraFEST assay). This specimen was CD4+ T cells from blood, cultured in vitro, taken after SARS-CoV-2 vaccination. The receptors here all came from a human donor who received a COVID-19 vaccine.

This chain connects TRBV6-5 to TRBJ1-5; no firm D call. In germline, CDR1 is MNHEY, CDR2 SVGAGI. V was cut by 4 bases and J by 3 bases, with 10 bases left in between. CDR3 length equals 14 residues. The CDR3 reads CASSSPGANQPQHF. The CDR3, as DNA: TGTGCCAGCAGTTCCCCGGGAGCCAATCAGCCCCAGCATTTT.

This chain uses TRBV7-2 with TRBJ2-3; 11 bases fit TRBD2. J was trimmed by 2 bases and V by 5 bases; bases with no gene match: 3. The CDR3 consists of 15 residues. Germline V gene lookup returns CDR1 SGHTA and CDR2 FQGNSA. The CDR3 sequence: CASSPSGGFTDTQYF. The DNA of the CDR3 is TGTGCCAGCAGCCCTAGCGGGGGGTTCACAGATACGCAGTATTTT.

V and J are TRBV7-9 and TRBJ2-5; no firm D call. Trimming shortened V by 6 bases and J by 3 bases, and 11 bases separated the two germline ends. Germline assignment: CDR1 SEHNR and CDR2 FQNEAQ (reference sequence). The CDR3 consists of 13 residues. CDR3 amino acids: CASSPPAEETQYF. CDR3 sequence (DNA): TGTGCCAGCAGTCCGCCGGCCGAAGAGACCCAGTACTTC.

V and J are TRBV2 and TRBJ1-5; TRBD1 aligns across 9 bases. Germline CDR1 reads SNHLY; CDR2 reads FYNNEI. CDR3 length: 14 amino acids. The junction had 6 bases not matched to a gene; V was cut back by 5 bases and J by 7 bases. The DNA for the CDR3 is TGTGCCAGCAGTAGGACAGGGGCACGGCAGCCCCAGCATTTT. This gives the protein CASSRTGARQPQHF.

This chain joins TRBV20-1 and TRBJ2-1; possibly TRBD2 for D (5 bases). The CDR3 has 12 residues. CDR1 is DFQATT, CDR2 SNEGSKA, per germline (reference sequence). V lost 3 bases and J 3 bases, leaving 6 bases between the germline ends. The CDR3 DNA reads TGCAGTGCTAGTGGGAGCTACAATGAGCAGTTCTTC. Residues: CSASGSYNEQFF.

The rearrangement links TRBV30 to TRBJ1-2; 9 bases are shared with TRBD1. The V segment lost 0 bases and the J segment 9 bases; nucleotides outside the gene matches: 11. Germline CDR1 and CDR2: GTSNPN and SVGIG (reference sequence). This CDR3 is 15 amino acids long. For the CDR3, the DNA is TGTGCCTGGAGTGTAGACCCCACAGGGGGCGTAAGCTACACCTTC. It is translated as CAWSVDPTGGVSYTF.

The V and J genes are TRBV15 and TRBJ1-4; D gene uncertain. The CDR3 length is 14 residues. The V gene lost 0 bases and the J gene lost 8 bases, with 10 bases spanning the gap. The germline V gene encodes CDR1 LNHNV and CDR2 YYDKDF (reference sequence). The DNA for the CDR3 is TGTGCCACCAGCAGAGAAGGGTTGTGGGAAAAACTGTTTTTT. This sequence encodes CATSREGLWEKLFF.

The chain carries TRBV20-1 and TRBJ2-3; TRBD2 agrees at 8 bases. Germline CDR1 reads DFQATT; CDR2 reads SNEGSKA (reference sequence). The CDR3 length is 13 residues. V shed 6 bases and J 3 bases; nucleotides not matched to a gene: 5. CDR3: CSAGLARTDTQYF. CDR3 nucleotides: TGCAGTGCCGGACTAGCTAGAACAGATACGCAGTATTTT.

This chain joins TRBV25-1 and TRBJ2-5; possibly TRBD1 for D (6 bases). The V and J ends lost 0 bases and 3 bases respectively, with 11 bases between them. In germline, CDR1 is MGHDK, CDR2 SYGVNS. The CDR3 sequence is 15 residues long. CDR3 DNA sequence: TGTGCCAGCAGTGAATACGTGGGGGACAAAGAGACCCAGTACTTC. It translates to CASSEYVGDKETQYF.

The chain links TRBV20-1 to TRBJ2-2; 9 positions agree with TRBD2. J was trimmed by 5 bases and V by 6 bases; bases with no gene match: 4. The V gene's germline CDR1 is DFQATT and CDR2 SNEGSKA (reference sequence). The CDR3 runs 13 residues. The CDR3: CSATSGATGELFF. The CDR3 coding sequence is TGCAGTGCGACTAGCGGAGCTACCGGGGAGCTGTTTTTT.

The chain employs TRBV6-2 or TRBV6-3 and TRBJ2-1, with 7 bases fitting TRBD1. V shed 5 bases, J shed 7 bases, and the junction held 8 bases outside the gene matches. Per germline, CDR1 MNHEY and CDR2 SVGEGT. The CDR3 has 14 amino acids. CDR3 sequence reads: CASSVNLQGNEQFF. The CDR3 DNA sequence: TGTGCCAGCAGTGTTAACCTACAGGGGAATGAGCAGTTCTTC.

This chain links TRBV30 with TRBJ2-7; D is unclear. In germline, CDR1 is GTSNPN, CDR2 SVGIG (reference sequence). Trimming removed 1 base at V and 1 base at J, with 8 bases between. The CDR3 sequence is 13 residues long. The CDR3 coding sequence is TGTGCCTGGAGTGCATCCAGTTCCTACGAGCAGTACTTC. Residues: CAWSASSSYEQYF.

CDR3 in DNA: TGTGCCAGCAGCCAAGAGCGGGGGGGCCGGAGGGGTGGCTACACCTTC. Amino acids: CASSQERGGRRGGYTF. The V and J genes are TRBV14 and TRBJ1-2, with D perhaps TRBD1 (6 bases). The CDR3 spans 16 residues. V lost 0 bases to trimming and J lost 7 bases, with 18 bases between them. CDR1 is SGHDN, CDR2 FVKESK, per germline.

This clonotype appeared a few times. The genes are TRBV29-1 and TRBJ1-2, with D perhaps matching TRBD1 (5 bases). This CDR3 is built from 13 residues. Germline V gene sequence: CDR1 SQVTM, CDR2 ANQGSEA. V lost 6 bases and J lost 4, with 15 bases in between. CDR3 residues: CSVSLTGGYGYTF. In nucleotides, the CDR3 is TGCAGCGTCAGCCTTACAGGAGGCTATGGCTACACCTTC.

The chain carries TRBV19 and TRBJ1-1; 10 bases agree with TRBD1. V was pared by 7 bases and J by 7 bases, with 6 bases of the junction left unmatched. The CDR3 loop spans 13 amino acids. Per germline, CDR1 LNHDA and CDR2 SQIVND (reference sequence). As DNA, the CDR3 is TGTGCCAGTATGGGACAGGGGTTGGGTGAAGCTTTCTTT. Its protein product is CASMGQGLGEAFF. Looking up the rest from reference TRBV19 and TRBJ1-1 gives the full variable domain: DGGITQSPKYLFRKEGQNVTLSCEQNLNHDAMYWYRQDPGQGLRLIYYSQIVNDFQKGDIAEGYSVSREKKESFPLTVTSAQKNPTAFYLCASMGQGLGEAFFGQGTRLTVV.

This clonotype was detected a few times. The chain combines TRBV19 with TRBJ1-2; D possibly corresponds to TRBD1 (5 bases). Germline V gene data show CDR1 as LNHDA and CDR2 as SQIVND (reference sequence). Trimming took off 2 bases at V and 4 bases at J, with 14 bases between the two ends. This CDR3 is 15 amino acids long. In DNA form, the CDR3 reads TGTGCCAGTAGTATACGGGGGGTATGGACCTATGGCTACACCTTC. Amino acids: CASSIRGVWTYGYTF.

This clonotype was seen more than once but under ten times. This CDR3 reads CASSELIPTGLTGSALHF. In nucleotides, the CDR3 is TGTGCCAGCAGTGAATTGATACCTACGGGACTCACGGGGTCGGCCCTCCACTTT. The chain employs TRBV6-1 and TRBJ1-6; TRBD1 might be the D (5 bases). Trimming removed 2 bases from V and 14 bases from J, with 28 bases in between. Germline V gene lookup returns CDR1 MNHNS and CDR2 SASEGT. This CDR3 region has 18 residues.

This sequence joins TRBV7-9 and TRBJ2-2; D remains ambiguous. V was clipped by 0 bases and J by 6 bases, with 8 bases between them. The CDR3 loop spans 14 amino acids. Germline V gene data show CDR1 as SEHNR and CDR2 as FQNEAQ (reference sequence). The CDR3 coding sequence is TGTGCCAGCAGCTTAGCCCAGCCGCCCGGGGAGCTGTTTTTT. Protein sequence: CASSLAQPPGELFF.

The rearrangement joins TRBV6-1 to TRBJ2-1; perhaps TRBD2 as D (7 bases). V lost 5 bases and J lost 8, with 22 bases in between. The CDR3 sequence is 16 residues long. Looked up from germline, CDR1 is MNHNS and CDR2 is SASEGT. Here the CDR3 reads CASSPYLGGPGDEQFF. The DNA for the CDR3 is TGTGCCAGCAGTCCCTATCTGGGGGGGCCCGGGGATGAGCAGTTCTTC.

The chain recombines TRBV6-1 with TRBJ1-5, with 10 bases aligning to TRBD1. The germline V gene has CDR1 MNHNS and CDR2 SASEGT. The CDR3 loop spans 19 amino acids. Trimming cost V 5 bases and J 0 bases; bases outside gene matches: 13. CDR3 amino acids: CASSRYSGQGFTSNQPQHF. The CDR3 nucleotides read TGTGCCAGCAGTCGATACTCGGGACAGGGGTTTACTAGCAATCAGCCCCAGCATTTT.

The V call is TRBV7-2, the J call TRBJ2-5; the match to TRBD2 covers 7 bases. The CDR3 consists of 14 residues. CDR1 is SGHTA and CDR2 is FQGNSA in the germline V gene. The J segment lost 1 base and the V segment lost 8 bases, leaving 7 bases of the junction unmatched. CDR3 region: CASSRGSLQETQYF. For the CDR3, the DNA is TGTGCCAGCTCGCGCGGGAGCCTCCAAGAGACCCAGTACTTC.

This clonotype turned up a few times. Here the CDR3 reads CATSDTVAGAEETQYF. As DNA, the CDR3 is TGTGCCACCAGTGATACCGTTGCGGGGGCTGAGGAGACCCAGTACTTC. The V gene is TRBV24-1, the J gene TRBJ2-5, with D tentatively TRBD2 (7 bases). This CDR3 comprises 16 residues. The V gene's germline CDR1 is KGHDR and CDR2 SFDVKD. V lost 3 bases to trimming and J lost 5 bases, with 18 bases between them.

This chain joins TRBV19 and TRBJ1-6; a weak D match, TRBD1 (6 bases). Germline V gene sequence: CDR1 LNHDA, CDR2 SQIVND (reference sequence). The CDR3 has 16 amino acids. V was trimmed by 3 bases and J by 10 bases, leaving 19 bases between them. The CDR3 sequence: CASSIRGGTTGSPLHF. The CDR3 nucleotides are TGTGCCAGTAGTATCAGGGGAGGGACAACTGGGTCACCCCTCCACTTT.